Each of the 19 T cell receptor beta chains below was sequenced from the same sample in a study of blood T cell repertoires in COVID-19. Some clones are missing from TCRdb's copy, which holds only in-frame ones; the method was immunoSEQ multiplex PCR. The table shows under 350,000 clones, with about 90% occurring only once. The sample was PBMCs or T cells enriched from blood (not recorded which). The receptor set was obtained from a woman aged 60 to 75 who had recovered from COVID-19.

V and J are TRBV7-9 and TRBJ2-3, with no clear D. The V end was cut by 4 bases, the J end by 6 bases, with 8 bases between. The CDR3 loop spans 12 amino acids. Germline CDR1 reads SEHNR; CDR2 reads FQNEAQ (reference sequence). CDR3 sequence (DNA): TGTGCCAGCAGCTCTTCCAGGGATACGCAGTATTTT. Its translation: CASSSSRDTQYF.

The chain recombines TRBV12-5 with TRBJ1-1; D remains unclear. Deletions cut 9 bases from V and 2 bases from J, with 7 bases between. Germline assignment: CDR1 LGHNT and CDR2 FRNRAP. The CDR3 loop spans 11 amino acids. CDR3 sequence reads: CASHSNTEAFF. Written as DNA, the CDR3 is TGTGCTAGCCACTCCAACACTGAAGCTTTCTTT.

The chain combines TRBV11-2 with TRBJ2-2; weak D call: TRBD2 (5 bases). Germline values: CDR1 SGHAT, CDR2 FQNNGV. This CDR3 is built from 16 residues. V was clipped by 5 bases and J by 1 base, with 14 bases between them. The CDR3 DNA reads as TGTGCCAGCAGCCCCTGGGAGAGAGGGAACACCGGGGAGCTGTTTTTT. Protein: CASSPWERGNTGELFF.

The V gene is TRBV5-5, the J gene TRBJ2-1, with D possibly matching TRBD1 (6 bases). The CDR3 is 15 amino acids. CDR1 is SGHKS, CDR2 YYEKEE, per germline (reference sequence). Trimming pared 1 base from V and 4 bases from J, leaving 12 bases between. The CDR3 protein is CASSLFWGPYNEQFF. The CDR3, as DNA: TGTGCCAGCAGCTTGTTTTGGGGGCCTTACAATGAGCAGTTCTTC.

A few counts support this clone. This chain uses TRBV5-1 with TRBJ1-1, with D possibly matching TRBD1 (5 bases). V dropped 2 bases and J dropped 3 bases, with 11 bases sitting between them. The CDR3 is made up of 14 amino acids. Germline CDR1 is SGHRS and CDR2 is YFSETQ. This CDR3 is CASSFMTDDTEAFF. The CDR3 nucleotides read TGCGCCAGCAGCTTCATGACAGATGACACTGAAGCTTTCTTT.

CDR3 in amino acids: CASSRTGRGANVLTF. The CDR3 DNA sequence: TGTGCCAGCAGCAGGACAGGGCGCGGGGCCAACGTCCTGACTTTC. V and J are TRBV28 and TRBJ2-6; 8 bases fit TRBD1. The CDR3 extends over 15 amino acids. CDR1 is MDHEN and CDR2 is SYDVKM in the germline V gene. The V segment lost 6 bases and the J segment 4 bases; nucleotides outside the gene matches: 5.

V usage is TRBV9 and J usage is TRBJ2-7, with 10 bases identical to TRBD1. V trimming: 0 bases; J trimming: 6 bases; junction bases outside the gene matches: 3. Germline CDR1 and CDR2: SGDLS and YYNGEE. This CDR3 is built from 14 residues. The CDR3, as DNA: TGTGCCAGCAGCGTAGGGGACAGGGGTGGCGAGCAGTACTTC. Its protein is CASSVGDRGGEQYF.

The V gene is TRBV28, the J gene TRBJ1-6; D remains ambiguous. V dropped 3 bases and J dropped 8 bases, with 14 bases sitting between them. Germline V CDR1 and CDR2: MDHEN, SYDVKM. The CDR3 is 15 residues long. The chain's CDR3 is CASSFPSEGYSPLHF. The CDR3 DNA follows: TGTGCCAGCAGTTTCCCTTCGGAGGGTTATTCACCCCTCCACTTT.

The chain employs TRBV10-1 and TRBJ2-2, with a possible D match to TRBD2 (5 bases). The germline gives CDR1 WNHNN, CDR2 SYGVQD (reference sequence). Trimming pared 2 bases from V and 5 bases from J, leaving 12 bases between. This CDR3 region has 15 residues. DNA of the CDR3: TGCGCCAGCAGTGAGATCGGACTTGGAACCGGGGAGCTGTTTTTT. Its translation is CASSEIGLGTGELFF.

The chain is built from TRBV12-5 and TRBJ1-5, with D perhaps matching TRBD1 (5 bases). Germline V lookup: CDR1 LGHNT, CDR2 FRNRAP. This CDR3 region has 13 residues. Between the trimmed V and J ends, which lost 3 bases and 6 bases, there was a span of 9 bases. CDR3 in DNA: TGTGCTAGTGGTTTCGGGGGAAGTCAGCCCCAGCATTTT. This translates into CASGFGGSQPQHF. The variable domain in full, completed from reference TRBV12-5 and TRBJ1-5, reads DARVTQTPRHKVTEMGQEVTMRCQPILGHNTVFWYRQTMMQGLELLAYFRNRAPLDDSGMPKDRFSAEMPDATLATLKIQPSEPRDSAVYFCASGFGGSQPQHFGDGTRLSIL.

This sequence joins TRBV30 and TRBJ2-3; 7 nucleotides match TRBD2. After removal of 3 bases from V and 4 bases from J, the junction contained 4 bases not matched to a gene. There are 13 residues in the CDR3. Germline V gene sequence: CDR1 GTSNPN, CDR2 SVGIG (reference sequence). Here the CDR3 reads CAWSSGIADTQYF. As DNA, the CDR3 is TGTGCCTGGAGCAGCGGGATTGCAGATACGCAGTATTTT. The full variable domain, its missing parts supplied by reference TRBV30 and TRBJ2-3, is SQTIHQWPATLVQPVGSPLSLECTVEGTSNPNLYWYRQAAGRGLQLLFYSVGIGQISSEVPQNLSASRPQDRQFILSSKKLLLSDSGFYLCAWSSGIADTQYFGPGTRLTVL.

The J gene is TRBJ2-1, the V gene TRBV5-1; 11 nucleotides agree with TRBD2. This CDR3 has 16 amino acids. In germline, CDR1 is SGHRS, CDR2 YFSETQ. V lost 4 bases to trimming and J lost 7 bases; unmatched junction nucleotides: 10. CDR3 in amino acids: CASSPTGTSGGNEQFF. The CDR3 nucleotides read TGCGCCAGCAGCCCTACTGGGACTAGCGGAGGGAATGAGCAGTTCTTC.

The chain is built from TRBV18 and TRBJ2-1; TRBD2 might be the D (6 bases). This CDR3 is 16 amino acids long. Trimming stripped 0 bases from V and 0 bases from J, with 9 bases between. From germline, CDR1 is KGHSH and CDR2 LQKENI. The CDR3 protein is CASSPPEGVSYNEQFF. CDR3 nucleotide sequence: TGTGCCAGCTCACCACCGGAGGGAGTCTCCTACAATGAGCAGTTCTTC.

V usage is TRBV5-1 and J usage is TRBJ1-2, with 10 bases that match TRBD1. With 4 bases clipped from V and 8 bases from J, the junction kept 8 bases outside the gene matches. The CDR3 loop spans 14 amino acids. Per the germline V gene, CDR1 is SGHRS and CDR2 is YFSETQ. The CDR3 region has the DNA TGCGCCAGCAGCCAAACCGGGACAGGGGAAGGCTACACCTTC. This sequence encodes CASSQTGTGEGYTF.

In DNA, the CDR3 is TGTGCCAGCAGCTCTACAGGGAGCTCTGGAAACACCATATATTTT. Its translation is CASSSTGSSGNTIYF. V gene TRBV11-3 combines with J gene TRBJ1-3; D might be TRBD1 (6 bases). Per the germline V gene, CDR1 is SGHNT and CDR2 is YENEEA. CDR3 length equals 15 residues. V lost 4 bases and J 0 bases, leaving 10 bases between the germline ends.

The V gene is TRBV27, the J gene TRBJ2-7, with D possibly being TRBD2 (5 bases). The CDR3 extends over 15 amino acids. Germline assignment: CDR1 MNHEY and CDR2 SMNVEV (reference sequence). The V and J ends lost 5 bases and 0 bases respectively, with 14 bases between them. The CDR3 protein is CASSTLLGTSYEQYF. CDR3 in DNA: TGTGCCAGCAGTACCCTACTAGGAACCTCCTACGAGCAGTACTTC.

The rearrangement joins TRBV5-1 to TRBJ2-1; D not certain. This CDR3 has 13 amino acids. Germline V gives CDR1 SGHRS, CDR2 YFSETQ. Trimming took 0 bases from V and 6 from J, leaving 7 bases between them. CDR3 nucleotides: TGCGCCAGCAGCTTGGATCCATCCAATGAGCAGTTCTTC. Protein product: CASSLDPSNEQFF. The full variable domain, with the rest looked up from reference TRBV5-1 and TRBJ2-1, is KAGVTQTPRYLIKTRGQQVTLSCSPISGHRSVSWYQQTPGQGLQFLFEYFSETQRNKGNFPGRFSGRQFSNSRSEMNVSTLELGDSALYLCASSLDPSNEQFFGPGTRLTVL.

The V and J genes are TRBV6-6 and TRBJ1-6; D might be TRBD1 (6 bases). Germline CDR1 is MNHNY and CDR2 is SVGAGI (reference sequence). V lost 6 bases to trimming and J lost 10 bases, with 19 bases between them. The CDR3 is 15 amino acids. CDR3: CASSPGGGVGSPLHF. Here the CDR3 DNA reads TGTGCCAGCAGCCCCGGGGGGGGCGTAGGGTCACCCCTCCACTTT.

The V gene is TRBV6-5, the J gene TRBJ1-2; 11 bases map to TRBD1. CDR1 is MNHEY, CDR2 SVGAGI, per germline. This CDR3 has 14 amino acids. V was clipped by 2 bases and J by 7 bases; unmatched bases: 3. The CDR3 DNA follows: TGTGCCAGCAGTTACGGACAGGGGGCGATTGGCTACACCTTC. It translates to CASSYGQGAIGYTF.